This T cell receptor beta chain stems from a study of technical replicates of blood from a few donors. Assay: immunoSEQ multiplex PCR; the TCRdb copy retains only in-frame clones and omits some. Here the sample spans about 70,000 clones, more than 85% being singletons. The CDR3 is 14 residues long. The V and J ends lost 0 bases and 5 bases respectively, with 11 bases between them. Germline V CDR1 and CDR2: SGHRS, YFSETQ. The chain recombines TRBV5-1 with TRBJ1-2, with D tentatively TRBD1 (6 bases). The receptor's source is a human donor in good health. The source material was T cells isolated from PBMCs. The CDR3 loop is CASSLAQGQYGYTF. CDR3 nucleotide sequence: TGCGCCAGCAGCTTGGCGCAGGGACAATATGGCTACACCTTC.